This T cell receptor (beta chain) was found in a study of CD4 T cells in lung cancer (dated by TCRdb to between 2018 and 2020). About the study as a whole: The study screened blood T cells of NSCLC patients for responses to candidate mutation-encoded neoepitopes and isolated neoantigen-specific CD4+ T-cell clones and TCRs. The frequency of neoantigen-specific clonotypes in tumor resections, non-adjacent lung and cultured T-cell products was followed using TCRB deep sequencing. Aged 60 to 69 when blood was donated, the resected patients, most of whom were former smokers, had either lung adenocarcinoma or squamous cell carcinoma. Before blood donation, treatments including platinum chemotherapy had been received by the patients, and nivolumab or pembrolizumab had been received by some of the patients. A few patients undergoing curative-intent resections for stage I-III non-small cell lung cancer provided the tumor and non-adjacent lung tissue.

Library preparation employed the immunoSEQ multiplex PCR assay. Qiagen DNeasy or QIAamp micro DNA kits were used to isolate DNA, and the Adaptive Biotechnology human TCRB sequencing kit was used to sequence TCRB. An Illumina MiSeq was used to sequence the TCRB libraries. On the study's bioinformatics: TCRB sequence data were analyzed with the kit provider's software, and tumor enrichment of clonotype templates was tested with Fisher's exact test. Here the immuneACCESS table is served through TCRdb, limited to in-frame sequences with V and J called. Missing clones are a known gap in these copies; in checked studies unresolved V genes cover under half, and the rest lacks a known reason. Clonal size and the V and J genes are those of that table, whereas D and trimming came from the DNA. The sample table lists some 9,600 clones, 50% to 75% of them with a count of one. Jointly, the top ten make up just over 15% of the sample.

Taking its sample share into account, this clone is large (0.1 to 1%). Its antigen remains undetermined. It has no much larger one-base neighbor in the sample; base qualities were not kept. The same CDR3 is also encoded by other DNA sequences in this sample. CDR1 and CDR2, looked up from the germline V gene (reference sequence), are LNHDA and SQIVND. Cut back by 1 base and 1 base, the V and J ends lie 7 bases apart. The CDR3 measures 14 amino acids from cysteine to phenylalanine. CDR3 DNA is the only sequence kept; it has 42 bases, read in frame from the first base. What the work shows at the level of the full study, not this receptor alone: Rather than memory responses to the cancer, some blood-derived responses might reflect cross-reactivity or in vitro priming of naive T cells.

Non-adjacent lung tissue was collected from the same resection as far from the malignant lesion as possible, at a distance of at least 3 cm. The chain links TRBV19 with TRBJ1-1; the D gene is unclear. What was sequenced was normal lung tissue taken away from the tumor. This receptor was identified in a man aged 60 to 69 with non-small cell lung cancer. The bases are TGTGCCAGTAGTATAGGGCGGGGGAACACTGAAGCTTTCTTT. Translated, it reads CASSIGRGNTEAFF.